This entry is about one T cell receptor (beta chain). It was with 60 Vbeta and 13 Jbeta primers that the PCR ran. Using immunoSEQ multiplex PCR, the repertoire was profiled, and TCRdb retains in-frame clones only, with some absent. The data show about 130,000 clones, around 73% seen once. These data are taken from a study of cytomegalovirus exposure and HLA in healthy donors. J lost 4 bases, V lost 5 bases, and 4 bases had no gene match. Germline CDR1 and CDR2: MNHNY and SVGAGI (reference sequence). The CDR3 sequence is 14 residues long. The rearrangement joins TRBV6-6 to TRBJ1-2; the match to TRBD1 covers 10 bases. This TCR came from a human donor in good health. The sample consisted of PBMCs. The CDR3 bases are TGTGCCAGCAGTAGTGACAGGGGGCCCTATGGCTACACCTTC. This translates into CASSSDRGPYGYTF.